The 25 T cell receptor beta chains below were found in one sample sequenced in a study of tumor and adjacent non-tumor tissue in lung cancer. RNA was extracted from bulk tissue without any cell sorting. The normal lung tissue was taken more than 3 cm from the tumor edge. Three rounds of nested PCR, following a modified ARM-PCR protocol, produced the TCRbeta library. TCRdb used MiXCR to reprocess the multiplex PCR reads, holding one entry per CDR3 protein. Here the sample spans 94,000 or so distinct CDR3 sequences, approximately 73% being singletons. The sample was distant non-tumor lung tissue. These receptors all come from a woman between 50 and 59 years old with non-small cell lung cancer.

In the case of this clonotype: One end of the junction does not line up with germline, which may come from a read error. This chain links TRBV7-9 with TRBJ2-2; D may be TRBD1 or TRBD2 (5 bases each). This CDR3 comprises 14 residues. Germline V lookup: CDR1 SEHNR, CDR2 FQNEAQ (reference sequence). CDR3 in amino acids: CASRLNPNTGDLFF. The CDR3 DNA is TGTGCCAGCAGATTAAACCCGAACACCGGGGACCTGTTTTTT.

The V call is TRBV9, the J call TRBJ2-6; D is unresolved. This CDR3 has 17 amino acids. Germline CDR1 and CDR2: SGDLS and YYNGEE. Trimming stripped 0 bases from V and 0 bases from J, with 10 bases between. CDR3: CASSVVSTPSGANVLTF. In DNA form, the CDR3 reads TGTGCCAGCAGCGTAGTATCGACACCCTCTGGGGCCAACGTCCTGACTTTC.

Points on this clonotype: A junction end diverges from the germline sequence, so it may reflect a read error. V gene TRBV20-1 combines with J gene TRBJ2-7, with 9 bases that match TRBD1. In germline, CDR1 is DFQATT, CDR2 SNEGSKA (reference sequence). The CDR3 consists of 15 residues. The CDR3 here is CGARQTGGIIYEQYF. The CDR3 nucleotides read TGCGGTGCTCGCCAGACAGGGGGGATAATCTACGAGCAGTACTTC.

On this clonotype: Lacking the conserved final phenylalanine or tryptophan, this CDR3 likely reflects a read error. It is unclear where the CDR3 begins or ends on the DNA, so no DNA is shown, and the CDR3 is as TCRdb lists it. This chain links TRBV12-3 or TRBV12-4 with TRBJ2-4; the D call TRBD1 from the table was never checked on the DNA. With termini counted, the CDR3 has 15 amino acids. This chain's CDR3 is CASSLGAVEGAPTYL.

Regarding this clonotype: The conserved closing phenylalanine or tryptophan is absent in this CDR3, likely reflecting a read error. The V call is TRBV24-1, the J call TRBJ1-1; D gene unclear. The CDR3 runs 13 residues. Germline V gene lookup returns CDR1 KGHDR and CDR2 SFDVKD. DNA of the CDR3: TGTGCCACCAGTGATACGGAGAACATTGAAGCTTTCCTT. Encoded protein: CATSDTENIEAFL.

This chain uses TRBV12-3 or TRBV12-4 with TRBJ1-5; D ambiguous. The CDR3 loop spans 13 amino acids. V was shortened by 11 bases and J by 0 bases, with 11 bases between the two germline ends. Here the CDR3 reads CAGNRDSNQPQHF. CDR3 bases: TGTGCCGGTAACCGAGATAGCAATCAGCCCCAGCATTTT.

Notes on this clonotype: Because it lacks the conserved phenylalanine or tryptophan at the end, this CDR3 is likely a read error. The V gene is TRBV30, the J gene TRBJ2-7; D could derive from TRBD1 or TRBD2 (5 bases each). The V gene's germline CDR1 is GTSNPN and CDR2 SVGIG (reference sequence). This CDR3 is 12 amino acids long. The CDR3 spells CTWGDRGYEQYS. In DNA, the CDR3 is TGTACCTGGGGCGATCGAGGGTACGAGCAGTACTCC.

This clonotype is medium-sized. The genes are TRBV29-1 and TRBJ2-7, with 9 positions matching TRBD2. Unmatched junction bases numbered 4, after V lost 5 bases and J lost 2 bases. This CDR3 comprises 13 residues. The germline V gene has CDR1 SQVTM and CDR2 ANQGSEA. The CDR3 nucleotides are TGCAGCGTTACAGGGACTAGCCCCTACGAGCAGTACTTC. Translating it yields CSVTGTSPYEQYF.

A remark on this clonotype: The conserved phenylalanine or tryptophan normally closing the CDR3 is absent here, so this likely arose from a read error. The limits of the CDR3 on the DNA are not certain, so only TCRdb's listed CDR3 is given. This chain connects TRBV4-1 to TRBJ2-1; the D call TRBD1 from the table was never checked on the DNA. Looked up from germline, CDR1 is MGHRA and CDR2 is YSYEKL. Both ends counted, the CDR3 spans 13 residues. The CDR3 protein is CASRQKGDSERFL.

About this clonotype: A much larger clone sits a single nucleotide away, making a read error possible. V and J are TRBV30 and TRBJ2-5; no clear D gene. V shed 1 base and J shed 13 bases, with 16 bases lying between them. This CDR3 is 12 amino acids long. CDR1 is GTSNPN, CDR2 SVGIG, per germline (reference sequence). The CDR3 loop reads CAWSEPPAAPYF. In DNA form, the CDR3 reads TGTGCCTGGAGTGAACCGCCTGCGGCCCCGTACTTC.

In regard to this clonotype: Mismatch with germline at one junction end may stem from a read error. The V call is TRBV6-1, the J call TRBJ2-5; no firm D call. CDR3 length: 13 amino acids. Germline assignment: CDR1 MNHNS and CDR2 SASEGT. CDR3 DNA sequence: TGTGCCAGCAGTCGATACCCGAGAGAGATCCAGTACTTC. Translation: CASSRYPREIQYF.

This clonotype was detected only once. The conserved final phenylalanine or tryptophan is absent from the CDR3, which likely points to a read error. The V gene is TRBV6-1, the J gene TRBJ2-7; TRBD2 aligns across 8 bases. The CDR3 sequence is 15 residues long. Germline CDR1 and CDR2: MNHNS and SASEGT. The CDR3 here is CAISERKRGSYEQYL. CDR3 sequence (DNA): TGTGCCATCAGTGAAAGAAAGCGGGGGTCCTACGAGCAGTACTTA.

As for this clonotype: Compared with germline, one end of the junction differs, possibly owing to a read error. V is TRBV11-3 and J is TRBJ1-1; D is uncertain. The CDR3 covers 14 residues. The germline V gene has CDR1 SGHNT and CDR2 YENEEA. The CDR3 nucleotides read TGTGCCAGCAGCCCCGACGGCCATAACACTGAGGCTTTCTTT. Its protein product is CASSPDGHNTEAFF.

A note on this clonotype: Since no conserved phenylalanine or tryptophan closes the CDR3, a read error is the likely cause. The DNA is omitted, as the CDR3 cannot be located on it reliably, and the CDR3 follows TCRdb's listing. The chain combines TRBV12-3 or TRBV12-4 with TRBJ1-1; the tabulated D call, TRBD1, remains unverified against the DNA. Including both end residues, the CDR3 is 13 amino acids long. CDR3: CASGGAGNTEVFL.

Points on this clonotype: The germline gene is not matched at one end of the junction; a read error may be the cause. J is TRBJ2-2 and V is TRBV19, with 9 bases lining up with TRBD1. Germline V gene sequence: CDR1 LNHDA, CDR2 SQIVND (reference sequence). This CDR3 has 16 amino acids. The CDR3 region is CASSMGQGINTRELFF. Here the CDR3 DNA reads TGTGCCAGTAGTATGGGACAGGGTATAAACACCCGGGAGCTGTTTTTT.

This clonotype has only one observation. V gene TRBV29-1 combines with J gene TRBJ1-5; 9 bases map to TRBD1. The closer fit of TRBJ2-3 to the DNA end suggests the J call may be wrong. The V gene's germline CDR1 is SQVTM and CDR2 ANQGSEA. This CDR3 comprises 13 residues. The CDR3 region is CSVVQGASQTQYF. The DNA of the CDR3 is TGCAGCGTTGTACAGGGGGCGTCTCAGACCCAGTATTTT.

Note on this clonotype: A much larger clone is a single base away; this may be a read error. The chain couples TRBV25-1 to TRBJ2-3; 7 bases align to TRBD1. V trimming: 2 bases; J trimming: 5 bases; junction bases outside the gene matches: 13. Germline-derived CDR1 and CDR2 are MGHDK and SYGVNS. The CDR3 runs to 17 residues. CDR3 sequence: CASSETLRGTAGDTQYF. CDR3 nucleotides: TGTGCCAGCAGTGAAACCCTTAGGGGGACAGCTGGAGATACGCAGTATTTT.

The genes are TRBV24-1 and TRBJ1-2; a weak D match, TRBD1 (6 bases). Germline V lookup: CDR1 KGHDR, CDR2 SFDVKD. The V end lost 9 bases, the J end lost 4 bases, and 20 bases lay between the germline ends. The CDR3 has 15 amino acids. The CDR3: CATWGRSGRGYGYTF. The CDR3 region has the DNA TGTGCCACCTGGGGGAGGAGCGGCAGGGGCTATGGCTACACCTTC.

The chain has TRBV6-5 and TRBJ2-3, with D maybe TRBD2 (5 bases). Germline CDR1 reads MNHEY; CDR2 reads SVGAGI. This CDR3 region has 16 residues. V lost 9 bases, J lost 4 bases, and 23 bases lay in between. CDR3 residues: CASSPPRPRAADTQYF. The CDR3 DNA follows: TGTGCCAGTAGTCCCCCGCGGCCGAGAGCGGCAGATACGCAGTATTTT.

The genes are TRBV20-1 and TRBJ1-5; tentatively, D is TRBD1 (5 bases). This CDR3 is built from 13 residues. Germline assignment: CDR1 DFQATT and CDR2 SNEGSKA (reference sequence). V was clipped by 6 bases and J by 3 bases, with 12 bases between them. CDR3 protein: CSAGWDHNQPQHF. The DNA for the CDR3 is TGCAGTGCCGGATGGGACCACAATCAGCCCCAGCATTTT.

This chain links TRBV20-1 with TRBJ1-5, with no clear D. This CDR3 spans 16 amino acids. V lost 3 bases and J lost 0, with 15 bases in between. Germline V gene lookup returns CDR1 DFQATT and CDR2 SNEGSKA (reference sequence). CDR3 DNA: TGCAGTGCTAGTTACCAAAACCTTTATAGCAATCAGCCCCAGCATTTT. Protein: CSASYQNLYSNQPQHF.

A remark on this clonotype: One end of the junction varies from germline; a read error may be responsible. V is TRBV6-1 and J is TRBJ2-7; 9 bases fit TRBD1. The germline gives CDR1 MNHNS, CDR2 SASEGT. The CDR3 runs to 12 residues. CDR3 sequence (DNA): TGTGCCAGCGGGACAGGGTGCTACGAGCAGTATTTC. Protein: CASGTGCYEQYF.

On this clonotype itself: A single base separates this from a much larger clone, so it may be a read error. V is TRBV7-9 and J is TRBJ2-2, with D unresolved. This CDR3 contains 14 residues. CDR1 is SEHNR, CDR2 FQNEAQ, per germline (reference sequence). The V end was cut by 5 bases, the J end by 1 base, with 8 bases between. CDR3 nucleotides: TGTGCCAGCAGCGTACATGGGAACACCGGGGAGCTGTTTTTT. Translating gives CASSVHGNTGELFF.

Details on this clonotype: One end of the junction varies from germline; a read error may be responsible. The J gene is TRBJ1-3, the V gene TRBV5-4; D unresolved. The CDR3 is 15 residues long. Germline V gives CDR1 SGHNT, CDR2 YYREEE (reference sequence). CDR3 residues: CASSLTGSSGSTIYF. DNA of the CDR3: TGTGCCAGCAGCTTGACTGGGAGCTCTGGAAGCACCATATATTTT. Full variable domain (remainder filled in from reference TRBV5-4 and TRBJ1-3): ETGVTQSPTHLIKTRGQQVTLRCSSQSGHNTVSWYQQALGQGPQFIFQYYREEENGRGNFPPRFSGLQFPNYSSELNVNALELDDSALYLCASSLTGSSGSTIYFGEGSWLTVV.

This clonotype was seen ten or more times. The chain uses TRBV10-3 and TRBJ2-7; TRBD2 is a possible D gene (5 bases). The V gene lost 10 bases and the J gene lost 2 bases, with 12 bases spanning the gap. The CDR3 has 12 residues. Germline CDR1 and CDR2: ENHRY and SYGVKD. CDR3 DNA: TGTGCCACCGGACTGATAACCTACGAGCAGTACTTC. This translates into CATGLITYEQYF.